The 22 T cell receptor beta chains in this list originate from one sample, sequenced in a study of OX40 agonist ivuxolimab in advanced cancers. Sequencing was performed with immunoSEQ multiplex PCR; in TCRdb, only in-frame clones are kept and a portion is missing. The sample lists about 26,000 clones; roughly 90% were seen once. The sample here was CD4+ or CD8+ T cells sorted from blood, taken in a trial of the OX40 agonist ivuxolimab. The receptors derive from an adult with an advanced solid tumor such as melanoma, head and neck, liver or kidney cancer.

The chain employs TRBV28 and TRBJ2-5; D remains unclear. This CDR3 has 13 residues. V gave up 2 bases and J gave up 2 bases, with 6 bases separating them. The germline V gene encodes CDR1 MDHEN and CDR2 SYDVKM. CDR3 sequence: CASSLVGQETQYF. The CDR3 DNA sequence: TGTGCCAGCAGTTTAGTGGGGCAAGAGACCCAGTACTTC.

Only one count was recorded for this clone. CDR3 DNA sequence: TGTGCCAGCAGCTTGACCCGGGACGGGGGGTACGAGCAGTACTTC. As protein: CASSLTRDGGYEQYF. The genes are TRBV7-2 and TRBJ2-7; TRBD2 matches at 7 bases. This CDR3 region has 15 residues. Germline V CDR1 and CDR2: SGHTA, FQGNSA. V gave up 3 bases and J gave up 4 bases; unmatched junction bases: 9.

The rearrangement joins TRBV28 to TRBJ2-3, with D perhaps TRBD2 (5 bases). V gave up 2 bases and J gave up 2 bases, with 8 bases separating them. Germline CDR1 reads MDHEN; CDR2 reads SYDVKM. There are 14 residues in the CDR3. CDR3 region: CASSLAGDTDTQYF. CDR3 DNA: TGTGCCAGCAGTTTAGCCGGGGACACAGATACGCAGTATTTT.

The chain carries TRBV6-6 and TRBJ2-4; D is perhaps TRBD2 (5 bases). V lost 6 bases to trimming and J lost 2 bases, with 11 bases between them. Germline V CDR1 and CDR2: MNHNY, SVGAGI (reference sequence). The CDR3 is 14 residues long. The CDR3 loop is CASRGTGTKNIQYF. For the CDR3, the DNA is TGTGCCAGCAGGGGTACCGGGACCAAAAACATTCAGTACTTC.

This clone was counted a single time. V is TRBV19 and J is TRBJ1-5; D gene ambiguous. V shed 4 bases and J shed 7 bases, with 5 bases lying between them. The germline CDR1 and CDR2 sequences are LNHDA and SQIVND (reference sequence). The CDR3 runs to 11 residues. CDR3 sequence reads: CASSRGQPQHF. The CDR3 DNA follows: TGTGCCAGTAGTAGAGGACAGCCCCAGCATTTT.

This clone was detected once. The J gene is TRBJ2-5, the V gene TRBV5-6; tentatively, D is TRBD2 (6 bases). There are 15 residues in the CDR3. Germline values: CDR1 SGHDT, CDR2 YYEEEE. V was trimmed by 3 bases and J by 5 bases, leaving 17 bases between them. CDR3 sequence (DNA): TGTGCCAGCAGCTCTCTAGCGAGTGTCTCTGAGACCCAGTACTTC. Its translation: CASSSLASVSETQYF.

The chain combines TRBV19 with TRBJ1-1; TRBD1 matches at 7 bases. The CDR3 totals 15 residues. Germline-derived CDR1 and CDR2 are LNHDA and SQIVND (reference sequence). The ends lost 9 bases at V and 0 bases at J; junction bases unmatched: 10. The DNA for the CDR3 is TGTGCCAGCTTAAAGGGGGCGCGGCTGAACACTGAAGCTTTCTTT. Residues: CASLKGARLNTEAFF.

This clone was recorded once. This sequence joins TRBV7-9 and TRBJ1-2, with D perhaps TRBD1 (5 bases). Germline CDR1 is SEHNR and CDR2 is FQNEAQ (reference sequence). Deletions cut 2 bases from V and 6 bases from J, with 7 bases between. The CDR3 runs to 12 residues. The CDR3 loop is CASSLQGDGYTF. The CDR3 DNA is TGTGCCAGCAGCTTACAGGGAGATGGCTACACCTTC.

This chain connects TRBV7-3 to TRBJ2-3, with 9 bases lining up with TRBD1. Trimming removed 5 bases from V and 4 bases from J; junction bases left unmatched: 13. Germline CDR1 SGHTA, CDR2 FQGTGA. CDR3 length: 17 amino acids. For the CDR3, the DNA is TGTGCCAGCAGCGCAAGAGAACCGGGACAGGGTTCAGATACGCAGTATTTT. As protein: CASSAREPGQGSDTQYF.

This sequence joins TRBV4-2 and TRBJ2-5; 7 nucleotides align to TRBD1. This CDR3 spans 18 amino acids. J was trimmed by 5 bases and V by 0 bases; bases with no gene match: 15. Germline CDR1 LGHNA, CDR2 YNFKEQ. CDR3 sequence (DNA): TGTGCCAGCAGCCAAGAGGGGCCCCAGACAGGGCCTAAGGAGACCCAGTACTTC. This translates into CASSQEGPQTGPKETQYF.

The chain combines TRBV7-9 with TRBJ2-1, with 8 bases identical to TRBD1. The CDR3 covers 15 residues. J gave up 4 bases and V 4 bases, and 6 bases lay outside the gene matches. The germline V gene encodes CDR1 SEHNR and CDR2 FQNEAQ (reference sequence). This CDR3 reads CASSSAGQVYNEQFF. The DNA for the CDR3 is TGTGCCAGCAGCTCGGCGGGACAGGTATACAATGAGCAGTTCTTC.

The J gene is TRBJ1-5, the V gene TRBV19; D is ambiguous. CDR3 length: 15 amino acids. Trimming left V 3 bases short and J 0 bases short, with 9 bases between. CDR1 is LNHDA, CDR2 SQIVND, per germline (reference sequence). CDR3 coding DNA: TGTGCCAGTAGTATTAGCAGCTATAGCAATCAGCCCCAGCATTTT. Protein sequence: CASSISSYSNQPQHF.

The chain combines TRBV7-3 with TRBJ2-2; 11 nucleotides align to TRBD2. Germline V gives CDR1 SGHTA, CDR2 FQGTGA. V shed 3 bases, J shed 5 bases, and the junction held 2 bases outside the gene matches. The CDR3 totals 15 residues. The CDR3: CASSFGTSGTGELFF. The CDR3 coding sequence is TGTGCCAGCAGCTTCGGGACTAGCGGTACCGGGGAGCTGTTTTTT.

V gene TRBV27 combines with J gene TRBJ2-3; D is undetermined. CDR1 and CDR2 from the germline V gene are MNHEY and SMNVEV (reference sequence). The CDR3 length is 15 residues. V lost 3 bases to trimming and J lost 0 bases, with 10 bases between them. For the CDR3, the DNA is TGTGCCAGCAGTTTCTTGCGACCTAGCACAGATACGCAGTATTTT. This sequence encodes CASSFLRPSTDTQYF.

This chain joins TRBV5-1 and TRBJ2-7, with 9 bases aligning to TRBD1. From germline, CDR1 is SGHRS and CDR2 YFSETQ. The CDR3 runs 15 residues. The V and J ends lost 0 bases and 5 bases, in that order; junction bases with no gene match: 6. The CDR3 sequence is CASSLVTGGVDEQYF. The CDR3 DNA sequence: TGCGCCAGCAGCTTGGTGACAGGGGGTGTTGACGAGCAGTACTTC.

The chain uses TRBV19 and TRBJ2-2; TRBD1 might be the D (5 bases). The CDR3 covers 15 residues. The ends were cut back, 2 bases at V and 6 bases at J, with 13 bases in the middle. CDR1 is LNHDA, CDR2 SQIVND, per germline (reference sequence). The CDR3 here is CASSIIGAWAGELFF. The CDR3 DNA follows: TGTGCCAGTAGTATAATAGGGGCGTGGGCCGGGGAGCTGTTTTTT.

This clone was seen only once. V gene TRBV6-1 combines with J gene TRBJ2-7; 8 bases are shared with TRBD1. There are 14 residues in the CDR3. The germline V gene has CDR1 MNHNS and CDR2 SASEGT. With V trimmed by 6 bases and J by 0 bases, 4 bases remained unmatched. CDR3 DNA: TGTGCCAGCAGGGGGGACAGGAGCTCCTACGAGCAGTACTTC. Its translation: CASRGDRSSYEQYF.

The chain carries TRBV11-2 and TRBJ2-7; tentative D call: TRBD2 (6 bases). The V end was cut by 3 bases, the J end by 3 bases, with 12 bases between. This CDR3 has 14 amino acids. Germline V gene sequence: CDR1 SGHAT, CDR2 FQNNGV. CDR3 amino acids: CASSLEGFFYEQYF. The CDR3 DNA reads as TGTGCCAGCAGCTTGGAGGGGTTTTTCTACGAGCAGTACTTC. The full variable domain, rest sourced from reference TRBV11-2 and TRBJ2-7, is EAGVAQSPRYKIIEKRQSVAFWCNPISGHATLYWYQQILGQGPKLLIQFQNNGVVDDSQLPKDRFSAERLKGVDSTLKIQPAKLEDSAVYLCASSLEGFFYEQYFGPGTRLTVT.

V usage is TRBV28 and J usage is TRBJ1-1; D is uncertain. The CDR3 spans 13 residues. The V gene lost 5 bases and the J gene lost 7 bases, with 14 bases spanning the gap. Germline CDR1 MDHEN, CDR2 SYDVKM. CDR3 sequence: CASSLIPGGEAFF. In nucleotides, the CDR3 is TGTGCCAGCAGTCTTATCCCGGGAGGTGAAGCTTTCTTT.

V and J are TRBV19 and TRBJ2-5, with 12 bases aligning to TRBD2. Germline-derived CDR1 and CDR2 are LNHDA and SQIVND (reference sequence). The CDR3 is made up of 17 amino acids. V dropped 1 base and J dropped 1; count of bases not matched to a gene: 4. CDR3 bases: TGTGCCAGTAGTATAGGTACTAGCGGGGGGCTCCAAGAGACCCAGTACTTC. It yields the protein CASSIGTSGGLQETQYF.

The chain couples TRBV7-2 to TRBJ1-5; D remains ambiguous. The CDR3 is 14 residues long. V lost 5 bases to trimming and J lost 3 bases, with 11 bases between them. CDR1 is SGHTA and CDR2 is FQGNSA in the germline V gene. The CDR3 DNA reads TGTGCCAGCAGCCCTAACCTGGCCAATCAGCCCCAGCATTTT. Encoded protein: CASSPNLANQPQHF.

The genes are TRBV14 and TRBJ1-4, with D unclear. Trimming stripped 4 bases from V and 3 bases from J, with 12 bases between. CDR1 and CDR2 (germline): SGHDN, FVKESK. The CDR3 has 15 amino acids. The CDR3 DNA reads as TGTGCCAGCAGCCTCATACACTTTCCTAATGAAAAACTGTTTTTT. Translation gives CASSLIHFPNEKLFF.